The 20 T cell receptor beta chains reported below all come from one sample, sequenced in a study of CD4 T cells in relation to SARS-CoV-2 and coronaviruses. Which antigens these TCRs recognize remains unknown. Before the COVID-19 pandemic, during about 2010-2018, CD4+ T cells were taken from unexposed donors. After roughly 9 days of culture, CD4+ T cells were isolated. The repertoire was sequenced with immunoSEQ multiplex PCR; TCRdb's copy has only in-frame clones and lacks some. The sample has approximately 20,000 clones, nearly 75% seen once. The source material was CD4+ T cells from PBMCs, cultured in vitro. The source of these receptors is a human donor in good health.

The gene calls are TRBV7-9 and TRBJ2-3, with TRBD2 as a possible D gene (5 bases). CDR1 SEHNR and CDR2 FQNEAQ come from the germline V gene (reference sequence). The V and J ends lost 5 bases and 0 bases respectively, with 12 bases between them. The CDR3 has 15 residues. The CDR3, as DNA: TGTGCCAGCAGCCCCGAGGGCTATAGCACAGATACGCAGTATTTT. This sequence encodes CASSPEGYSTDTQYF.

The rearrangement uses TRBV9 and TRBJ2-5, with a tentative D call TRBD2 (6 bases). The germline V gene encodes CDR1 SGDLS and CDR2 YYNGEE. CDR3 length: 14 amino acids. V lost 2 bases, J lost 1 base, and 9 bases lay in between. CDR3 nucleotide sequence: TGTGCCAGCAGCGTCAGGGACTTCCAAGAGACCCAGTACTTC. Amino acids: CASSVRDFQETQYF.

This chain links TRBV3-1 (or the pseudogene TRBV3-2) with TRBJ2-1; the D gene is possibly TRBD1 (6 bases). The CDR3 loop spans 13 amino acids. The germline CDR1 and CDR2 sequences are LGHDT and YNNKEL (reference sequence). Trimming left V 1 base short and J 8 bases short, with 9 bases between. The CDR3 DNA is TGTGCCAGCAGCCAAGTCCAGGGGCATGAGCAGTTCTTC. Translating it yields CASSQVQGHEQFF.

The CDR3 is CASSFDYRETDTQYF. CDR3 coding DNA: TGCGCCAGCAGCTTTGACTACAGGGAGACAGATACGCAGTATTTT. The V and J genes are TRBV5-1 and TRBJ2-3; D may be TRBD1 (6 bases). Germline CDR1 reads SGHRS; CDR2 reads YFSETQ. The CDR3 has 15 residues. V lost 2 bases and J 3 bases, leaving 13 bases between the germline ends.

This clone was counted between two and nine times. The chain links TRBV15 to TRBJ1-2; no clear D. Per the germline V gene, CDR1 is LNHNV and CDR2 is YYDKDF (reference sequence). V dropped 0 bases and J dropped 4 bases, with 9 bases sitting between them. The CDR3 is 14 residues long. CDR3 sequence (DNA): TGTGCCACCAGCAGAGATGGCGCAGCCTATGGCTACACCTTC. It codes for CATSRDGAAYGYTF.

The V gene is TRBV7-8, the J gene TRBJ2-1, with D tentatively TRBD2 (6 bases). V was trimmed by 5 bases and J by 5 bases, leaving 16 bases between them. Germline V gene sequence: CDR1 SGHVS, CDR2 FQNEAQ. The CDR3 contains 15 residues. DNA of the CDR3: TGTGCCAGCAGCGCCGGGGGTGCGTTCAACAATGAGCAGTTCTTC. As protein: CASSAGGAFNNEQFF.

This clone has only a few counts. This chain connects TRBV4-1 to TRBJ2-7; 8 bases align to TRBD2. From germline, CDR1 is MGHRA and CDR2 YSYEKL. V shed 0 bases, J shed 2 bases, and the junction held 9 bases outside the gene matches. CDR3 length: 17 amino acids. CDR3 residues: CASSQDIFSGEAYEQYF. The CDR3 region has the DNA TGCGCCAGCAGCCAAGATATCTTTAGCGGGGAAGCCTACGAGCAGTACTTC.

The J gene is TRBJ1-3, the V gene TRBV3-1 (or the pseudogene TRBV3-2); no clear D gene. The CDR3 loop spans 18 amino acids. Germline CDR1 is LGHDT and CDR2 is YNNKEL (reference sequence). V was shortened by 4 bases and J by 0 bases, with 19 bases between the two germline ends. DNA for the CDR3: TGTGCCAGCAGCCGCGAGGGCTACAGCCCGAGCTCTGGAAACACCATATATTTT. Protein product: CASSREGYSPSSGNTIYF.

The genes are TRBV4-1 and TRBJ2-3, with D tentatively TRBD2 (6 bases). Germline CDR1 MGHRA, CDR2 YSYEKL. V lost 0 bases and J lost 6, with 10 bases in between. CDR3 length equals 14 residues. CDR3 in amino acids: CASSQDRGTDTQYF. The CDR3 DNA sequence: TGCGCCAGCAGCCAAGATCGGGGGACGGATACGCAGTATTTT.

The V call is TRBV3-1 (or the pseudogene TRBV3-2), the J call TRBJ2-7, with 9 bases fitting TRBD2. The CDR3 has 14 amino acids. Trimming took 6 bases from V and 6 from J; bases not matched to a gene: 9. Germline V CDR1 and CDR2: LGHDT, YNNKEL (reference sequence). CDR3 in DNA: TGTGCCAGCAGAGGAGCGGGAGGTCGAGTCGAGCAGTACTTC. This translates into CASRGAGGRVEQYF.

The rearrangement links TRBV12-3 or TRBV12-4 to TRBJ2-2, with 7 bases identical to TRBD1. With V trimmed by 8 bases and J by 7 bases, 7 bases remained unmatched. This CDR3 contains 13 residues. The CDR3 loop is CASDRQGSGELFF. The CDR3 DNA is TGTGCCAGCGACAGACAGGGAAGCGGGGAGCTGTTTTTT.

CDR3 coding DNA: TGTGCCAGCAGATGGGACAGGGGTCGGTACGAGCAGTACTTC. This sequence encodes CASRWDRGRYEQYF. V usage is TRBV6-5 and J usage is TRBJ2-7; TRBD1 aligns across 10 bases. The CDR3 is made up of 14 amino acids. With 6 bases clipped from V and 4 bases from J, the junction kept 6 bases outside the gene matches. CDR1 MNHEY and CDR2 SVGAGI come from the germline V gene.

The rearrangement joins TRBV18 to TRBJ2-3; no clear D gene. CDR1 KGHSH and CDR2 LQKENI come from the germline V gene. The germline V and J ends were trimmed by 6 bases and 1 base, with 11 bases remaining between them. The CDR3 extends over 14 amino acids. CDR3 in amino acids: CASSTQQGTDTQYF. CDR3 nucleotide sequence: TGTGCCAGCTCGACACAGCAGGGCACAGATACGCAGTATTTT.

The chain employs TRBV24-1 and TRBJ2-4; 10 bases agree with TRBD1. The V segment lost 3 bases and the J segment 9 bases; nucleotides outside the gene matches: 4. Germline V CDR1 and CDR2: KGHDR, SFDVKD. The CDR3 is 14 amino acids. In nucleotides, the CDR3 is TGTGCCACCAGTGATATCCGGGACAGGGGCATTCAGTACTTC. Residues: CATSDIRDRGIQYF.

The chain couples TRBV7-3 to TRBJ2-5; the match to TRBD2 covers 10 bases. With V trimmed by 4 bases and J by 3 bases, 2 bases remained unmatched. This CDR3 comprises 14 residues. CDR1 and CDR2 from the germline V gene are SGHTA and FQGTGA. In DNA form, the CDR3 reads TGTGCCAGCAGCTCGGGACTAGCGAAAGAGACCCAGTACTTC. It specifies CASSSGLAKETQYF.

This chain joins TRBV19 and TRBJ1-1, with 7 bases lining up with TRBD1. Germline-derived CDR1 and CDR2 are LNHDA and SQIVND (reference sequence). J gave up 3 bases and V 7 bases, and 2 bases lay outside the gene matches. The CDR3 sequence is 12 residues long. CDR3 nucleotide sequence: TGTGCCAGTACCGACAGGGACACTGAAGCTTTCTTT. This gives the protein CASTDRDTEAFF.

This chain joins TRBV2 and TRBJ1-5; 7 bases match TRBD1. Trimming cost V 10 bases and J 1 base; bases outside gene matches: 7. The CDR3 sequence is 14 residues long. From germline, CDR1 is SNHLY and CDR2 FYNNEI. CDR3 sequence (DNA): TGTGCCACAAAGACAGGGATCAGCAATCAGCCCCAGCATTTT. As protein: CATKTGISNQPQHF. Together with reference TRBV2 and TRBJ1-5, the CDR3 gives the full variable domain: EPEVTQTPSHQVTQMGQEVILRCVPISNHLYFYWYRQILGQKVEFLVSFYNNEISEKSEIFDDQFSVERPDGSNFTLKIRSTKLEDSAMYFCATKTGISNQPQHFGDGTRLSIL.

The genes are TRBV19 and TRBJ1-2, with 7 bases aligning to TRBD1. The germline gives CDR1 LNHDA, CDR2 SQIVND (reference sequence). The CDR3 runs to 15 residues. V lost 4 bases to trimming and J lost 0 bases; unmatched junction nucleotides: 5. CDR3 protein: CASSTGTDTNYGYTF. CDR3 nucleotides: TGTGCCAGTAGTACAGGGACAGACACTAACTATGGCTACACCTTC.

The chain uses TRBV28 and TRBJ1-5, with D perhaps matching TRBD1 (6 bases). The V gene lost 3 bases and the J gene lost 6 bases, with 18 bases spanning the gap. Germline-derived CDR1 and CDR2 are MDHEN and SYDVKM. The CDR3 spans 16 residues. CDR3 sequence (DNA): TGTGCCAGCAGTTTTCATAAAGGAGGGGGTACTCAGCCCCAGCATTTT. The encoded protein is CASSFHKGGGTQPQHF.

The table lists this clone with a few counts. The V and J genes are TRBV14 and TRBJ1-1, with 7 bases identical to TRBD1. The CDR3 has 12 residues. V lost 4 bases to trimming and J lost 11 bases; unmatched junction nucleotides: 7. Germline CDR1 reads SGHDN; CDR2 reads FVKESK. Written as DNA, the CDR3 is TGTGCCAGCAGCCCGAGTGACAGGGTCGCTTTCTTT. It translates to CASSPSDRVAFF.